This entry concerns a single T cell receptor beta chain. Its specificity is unknown. From germline, CDR1 is SGHTA and CDR2 FQGNSA. There are 15 residues in the CDR3. Between the trimmed V and J ends, which lost 1 base and 5 bases, there was a span of 12 bases. This record belongs to a study of shared clonotypes between healthy human individuals. Whole-study findings and limits: Owing to a small donor count, the genetic and exposure-history diversity represented was limited.

Methods used by the authors: Sequence data from immunoSEQ were junction-only and lacked quality scores; consequently, filtering differed. The protocol was immunoSEQ multiplex PCR, while the TCRdb copy is restricted to in-frame clones and leaves out a portion. D and trimming were read from the DNA, whereas the V and J calls and clone size are those reported in that table. The sample holds about 2.4 million clones, 80% to 95% seen once. The rearrangement joins TRBV7-2 to TRBJ2-1; D may match TRBD1 or TRBD2 (5 bases each). The receptor was isolated from a man aged 18 to 29 in good health. Some clones in this sample may be carry-over from other donors' samples. Sample: naive CD4+ T cells from PBMCs. Subset here: CD45RA+ positively selected. The DNA for the CDR3 is TGTGCCAGCAGCTTAGAGGGGACCCTCGACAATGAGCAGTTCTTC. Translating gives CASSLEGTLDNEQFF.